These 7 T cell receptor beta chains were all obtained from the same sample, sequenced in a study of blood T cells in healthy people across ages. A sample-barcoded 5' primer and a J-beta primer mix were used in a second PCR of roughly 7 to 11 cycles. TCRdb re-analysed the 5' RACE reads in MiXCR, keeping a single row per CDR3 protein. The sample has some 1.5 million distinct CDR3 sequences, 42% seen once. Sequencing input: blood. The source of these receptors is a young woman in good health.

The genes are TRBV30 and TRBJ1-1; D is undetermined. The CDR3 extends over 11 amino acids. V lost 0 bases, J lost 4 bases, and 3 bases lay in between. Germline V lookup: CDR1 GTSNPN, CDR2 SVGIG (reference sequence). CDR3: CAWSVITEAFF. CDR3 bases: TGTGCCTGGAGTGTAATCACTGAAGCTTTCTTT. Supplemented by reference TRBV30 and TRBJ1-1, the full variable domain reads SQTIHQWPATLVQPVGSPLSLECTVEGTSNPNLYWYRQAAGRGLQLLFYSVGIGQISSEVPQNLSASRPQDRQFILSSKKLLLSDSGFYLCAWSVITEAFFGQGTRLTVV.

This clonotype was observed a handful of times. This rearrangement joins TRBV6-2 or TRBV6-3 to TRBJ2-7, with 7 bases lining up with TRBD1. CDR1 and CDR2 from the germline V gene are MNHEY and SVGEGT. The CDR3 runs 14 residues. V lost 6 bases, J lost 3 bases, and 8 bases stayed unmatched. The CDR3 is CASRSTGKLYEQYF. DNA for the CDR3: TGTGCCAGCAGATCGACAGGGAAGCTCTACGAGCAGTACTTC.

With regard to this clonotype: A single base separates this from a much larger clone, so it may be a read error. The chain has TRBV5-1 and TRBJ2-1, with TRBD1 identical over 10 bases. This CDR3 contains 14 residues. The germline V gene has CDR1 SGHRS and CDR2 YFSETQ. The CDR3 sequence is CVSSSDRGVHEQFF. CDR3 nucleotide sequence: TGCGTCAGCAGCTCGGACAGGGGGGTCCATGAGCAGTTCTTC.

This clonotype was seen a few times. The CDR3: CASSHRQGTDTQYF. Here the CDR3 DNA reads TGTGCCAGCAGTCATCGACAGGGTACAGATACGCAGTATTTT. The V gene is TRBV6-2 or TRBV6-3, the J gene TRBJ2-3; 7 nucleotides line up with TRBD1. The germline V gene has CDR1 MNHEY and CDR2 SVGEGT. The CDR3 consists of 14 residues. V trimming: 5 bases; J trimming: 3 bases; junction bases outside the gene matches: 5.

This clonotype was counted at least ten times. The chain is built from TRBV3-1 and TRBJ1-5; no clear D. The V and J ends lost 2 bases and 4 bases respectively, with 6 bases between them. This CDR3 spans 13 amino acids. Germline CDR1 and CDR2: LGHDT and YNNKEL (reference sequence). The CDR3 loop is CASSQSGNQPQHF. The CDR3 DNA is TGTGCCAGCAGCCAATCCGGAAATCAGCCCCAGCATTTT.

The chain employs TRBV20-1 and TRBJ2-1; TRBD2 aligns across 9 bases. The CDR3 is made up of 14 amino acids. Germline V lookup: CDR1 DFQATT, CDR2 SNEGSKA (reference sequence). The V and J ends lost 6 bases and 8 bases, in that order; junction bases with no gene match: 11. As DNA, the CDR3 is TGCAGTGCCCTGGAAGGCGGGGGGGGCTATGAGCAGTTCTTC. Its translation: CSALEGGGGYEQFF.

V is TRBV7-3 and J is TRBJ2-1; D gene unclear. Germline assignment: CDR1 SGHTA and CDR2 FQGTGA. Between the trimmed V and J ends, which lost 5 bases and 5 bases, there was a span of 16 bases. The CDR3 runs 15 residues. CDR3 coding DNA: TGTGCCAGCAGCCTTTCGGGCTACGATGACAATGAGCAGTTCTTC. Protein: CASSLSGYDDNEQFF.